The rows below give T cell receptor beta chains drawn from one sample of a study of shared clonotypes between healthy human individuals. The data were produced by immunoSEQ multiplex PCR, yet TCRdb's version contains in-frame clones alone and is incomplete. The sample includes more than 850,000 clones, approximately 80% of them seen just once. The sequenced material came from memory CD4+ T cells from PBMCs. Every receptor here comes from a man between 18 and 35 years old in good health. Some clones in this sample may be carry-over from other donors' samples. CDR3s include the opening cysteine and the closing phenylalanine or tryptophan. The order of the fields is V gene, D gene, J gene, clone size, CDR3 protein, CDR3 DNA. D genes are given only for firm matches. Part of the rows lack a size; the others show once, few, many or a class for expanded clones.

v_call: TRBV15; d_call: NA; j_call: TRBJ2-3; clone_size: NA; cdr3_aa: CATRTGQVTDTQYF; cdr3_nt: TGTGCCACCAGAACAGGGCAAGTTACAGATACGCAGTATTTT
v_call: TRBV7-9; d_call: TRBD2; j_call: TRBJ2-5; clone_size: NA; cdr3_aa: CASSPQAGERETQYF; cdr3_nt: TGTGCCAGCAGCCCGCAAGCGGGAGAGCGAGAGACCCAGTACTTC
v_call: TRBV27; d_call: NA; j_call: TRBJ1-2; clone_size: NA; cdr3_aa: CASSLAPTIYGYTF; cdr3_nt: TGTGCCAGCAGTTTGGCACCTACCATCTATGGCTACACCTTC
v_call: TRBV18; d_call: NA; j_call: TRBJ2-3; clone_size: many; cdr3_aa: CASSPSTDTQYF; cdr3_nt: TGTGCCAGCTCACCCAGCACAGATACGCAGTATTTT
v_call: TRBV27; d_call: NA; j_call: TRBJ2-5; clone_size: NA; cdr3_aa: CASTPFAGQGETQYF; cdr3_nt: TGTGCCAGCACTCCATTCGCCGGGCAGGGTGAGACCCAGTACTTC
v_call: TRBV6-5; d_call: TRBD1; j_call: TRBJ1-2; clone_size: NA; cdr3_aa: CASRSTGGTYGYTF; cdr3_nt: TGTGCCAGCAGATCCACAGGGGGGACCTATGGCTACACCTTC
v_call: TRBV30; d_call: NA; j_call: TRBJ1-5; clone_size: few; cdr3_aa: CAWSVSSNQPQHF; cdr3_nt: TGTGCCTGGAGTGTTAGCAGCAATCAGCCCCAGCATTTT
v_call: TRBV28; d_call: TRBD1; j_call: TRBJ2-7; clone_size: NA; cdr3_aa: CASSPPGQGVYEQYF; cdr3_nt: TGTGCCAGCAGTCCGCCGGGACAGGGGGTCTACGAGCAGTACTTC
v_call: TRBV9; d_call: NA; j_call: TRBJ2-5; clone_size: once; cdr3_aa: CASSVGILETQYF; cdr3_nt: TGTGCCAGCAGCGTAGGGATATTGGAGACCCAGTACTTC
v_call: TRBV10-2; d_call: NA; j_call: TRBJ1-1; clone_size: NA; cdr3_aa: CASVSSLGTEAFF; cdr3_nt: TGCGCCAGCGTGTCGTCGTTAGGCACTGAAGCTTTCTTT
v_call: TRBV4-2; d_call: NA; j_call: TRBJ2-3; clone_size: NA; cdr3_aa: CASSQDGGSTDTQYF; cdr3_nt: TGTGCCAGCAGCCAAGATGGGGGTAGCACAGATACGCAGTATTTT
v_call: TRBV19; d_call: NA; j_call: TRBJ2-5; clone_size: NA; cdr3_aa: CASSIGQRSDQETQYF; cdr3_nt: TGTGCCAGTAGTATTGGCCAGCGGAGCGACCAAGAGACCCAGTACTTC
v_call: TRBV6-1; d_call: NA; j_call: TRBJ2-2; clone_size: NA; cdr3_aa: CASREYFATGGELFF; cdr3_nt: TGTGCCAGCAGGGAGTATTTTGCCACAGGAGGGGAGCTGTTTTTT
v_call: TRBV14; d_call: TRBD2; j_call: TRBJ2-7; clone_size: NA; cdr3_aa: CASSPSGRGSYEQYF; cdr3_nt: TGTGCCAGCAGCCCAAGCGGGAGAGGGTCCTACGAGCAGTACTTC
v_call: TRBV7-7; d_call: NA; j_call: TRBJ1-1; clone_size: NA; cdr3_aa: CASSLGPENTEAFF; cdr3_nt: TGTGCCAGCAGCTTAGGGCCGGAGAACACTGAAGCTTTCTTT
v_call: TRBV6-5; d_call: TRBD1; j_call: TRBJ2-7; clone_size: few; cdr3_aa: CASTMDRGLKQYF; cdr3_nt: TGTGCCAGCACTATGGACAGGGGTCTCAAGCAGTACTTC
v_call: TRBV11-1; d_call: NA; j_call: TRBJ1-1; clone_size: few; cdr3_aa: CASSFQFPAEAFF; cdr3_nt: TGTGCCAGCAGCTTCCAGTTCCCGGCTGAAGCTTTCTTT
v_call: TRBV11-2; d_call: NA; j_call: TRBJ2-1; clone_size: NA; cdr3_aa: CASSRGNYNEQFF; cdr3_nt: TGTGCCAGCAGCAGGGGCAACTACAATGAGCAGTTCTTC
v_call: TRBV28; d_call: NA; j_call: TRBJ2-2; clone_size: NA; cdr3_aa: CASSSSRAVTGELFF; cdr3_nt: TGTGCCAGCAGCTCGAGCAGGGCGGTCACCGGGGAGCTGTTTTTT
v_call: TRBV4-2; d_call: TRBD2; j_call: TRBJ2-7; clone_size: NA; cdr3_aa: CASSQGRERKYF; cdr3_nt: TGTGCCAGCAGCCAAGGGCGGGAGCGGAAGTACTTC
v_call: TRBV27; d_call: TRBD2; j_call: TRBJ2-1; clone_size: NA; cdr3_aa: CASGRLAVSYEQFF; cdr3_nt: TGTGCCAGCGGTCGACTAGCGGTGAGCTATGAGCAGTTCTTC
v_call: TRBV5-1; d_call: NA; j_call: TRBJ1-1; clone_size: NA; cdr3_aa: CASGGDGVTEAFF; cdr3_nt: TGCGCCAGCGGTGGGGATGGAGTCACTGAAGCTTTCTTT
v_call: TRBV27; d_call: TRBD1; j_call: TRBJ2-1; clone_size: NA; cdr3_aa: CASSPLGDRVYNEQFF; cdr3_nt: TGTGCCAGCAGTCCCCTGGGGGACAGAGTGTACAATGAGCAGTTCTTC
v_call: TRBV28; d_call: NA; j_call: TRBJ2-5; clone_size: NA; cdr3_aa: CASSSYGTETQYF; cdr3_nt: TGTGCCAGCAGTTCATACGGGACCGAGACCCAGTACTTC
v_call: TRBV5-1; d_call: NA; j_call: TRBJ1-4; clone_size: NA; cdr3_aa: CASTLTGQTNEKLFF; cdr3_nt: TGCGCCAGCACCCTAACCGGACAGACAAATGAAAAACTGTTTTTT
v_call: TRBV30; d_call: TRBD1; j_call: TRBJ2-5; clone_size: few; cdr3_aa: CAWSVLKKGQGAGQETQYF; cdr3_nt: TGTGCCTGGAGTGTACTGAAAAAGGGACAGGGGGCGGGCCAAGAGACCCAGTACTTC